The 30 T cell receptor beta chains in this list originate from one sample, sequenced in a study of blood T cell repertoires in COVID-19. Sequencing used immunoSEQ multiplex PCR; TCRdb keeps in-frame clones, though not all of them. The sample has roughly 250,000 clones, about nine tenths seen once. Material: PBMCs or T cells enriched from blood (not recorded which). The receptors were gathered from a woman in her thirties or forties with acute COVID-19.

This sequence joins TRBV6-1 and TRBJ1-1, with a tentative D call TRBD1 (5 bases). The CDR3 is 13 residues long. The V gene lost 5 bases and the J gene lost 1 base, with 8 bases spanning the gap. Germline V lookup: CDR1 MNHNS, CDR2 SASEGT. The CDR3 nucleotides are TGTGCCAGCAGTCAAACAGGGAACACTGAAGCTTTCTTT. The encoded protein is CASSQTGNTEAFF.

The chain employs TRBV7-3 and TRBJ2-5; tentative D call: TRBD2 (7 bases). The CDR3 contains 14 residues. Trimming removed 2 bases from V and 5 bases from J, with 12 bases in between. The germline gives CDR1 SGHTA, CDR2 FQGTGA. For the CDR3, the DNA is TGTGCCAGCAGCTTAGCGGGGGCAGGGGAGACCCAGTACTTC. This gives the protein CASSLAGAGETQYF. The entire variable domain, with the rest obtained from reference TRBV7-3 and TRBJ2-5, is as follows: GAGVSQTPSNKVTEKGKYVELRCDPISGHTALYWYRQSLGQGPEFLIYFQGTGAADDSGLPNDRFFAVRPEGSVSTLKIQRTERGDSAVYLCASSLAGAGETQYFGPGTRLLVL.

The rearrangement links TRBV4-2 to TRBJ1-4; D unresolved. Germline V gene lookup returns CDR1 LGHNA and CDR2 YNFKEQ. The V end lost 0 bases, the J end lost 3 bases, and 11 bases lay between the germline ends. The CDR3 loop spans 16 amino acids. The CDR3 nucleotides read TGTGCCAGCAGCCAAGACCCCACCGGGGCTAATGAAAAACTGTTTTTT. Amino acid sequence: CASSQDPTGANEKLFF.

This clone came up once. V usage is TRBV2 and J usage is TRBJ2-3; 12 bases line up with TRBD2. CDR3 length: 15 amino acids. Germline V gene lookup returns CDR1 SNHLY and CDR2 FYNNEI. The trim removed 7 bases at V and 2 bases at J, leaving 4 bases unmatched. The CDR3 here is CASKRTSGVTDTQYF. The CDR3 DNA is TGTGCCAGCAAGAGGACTAGCGGGGTCACAGATACGCAGTATTTT.

J is TRBJ2-3 and V is TRBV5-5, with no clear D. The germline CDR1 and CDR2 sequences are SGHKS and YYEKEE (reference sequence). This CDR3 is built from 15 residues. Trimming took off 0 bases at V and 0 bases at J, with 8 bases between the two ends. CDR3 nucleotide sequence: TGTGCCAGCAGCTTGGACGTCAGTAGCACAGATACGCAGTATTTT. Translated: CASSLDVSSTDTQYF.

J is TRBJ2-6 and V is TRBV5-6; 7 positions match TRBD1. Germline-derived CDR1 and CDR2 are SGHDT and YYEEEE. V lost 5 bases, J lost 4 bases, and 12 bases stayed unmatched. This CDR3 spans 17 amino acids. This CDR3 reads CASSEGPVQGGANVLTF. In DNA form, the CDR3 reads TGTGCCAGCAGTGAGGGACCCGTACAGGGGGGGGCCAACGTCCTGACTTTC. Full variable domain (missing parts from reference TRBV5-6 and TRBJ2-6): DAGVTQSPTHLIKTRGQQVTLRCSPKSGHDTVSWYQQALGQGPQFIFQYYEEEERQRGNFPDRFSGHQFPNYSSELNVNALLLGDSALYLCASSEGPVQGGANVLTFGAGSRLTVL.

The chain is built from TRBV7-6 and TRBJ1-6; D gene unclear. The CDR3 is 16 amino acids. From germline, CDR1 is SGHVS and CDR2 FNYEAQ. Deletions cut 1 base from V and 10 bases from J, with 17 bases between. CDR3 region: CASSLGSATVWSPLHF. CDR3 DNA sequence: TGTGCCAGCAGCTTAGGTTCGGCCACAGTTTGGTCACCCCTCCACTTT.

V and J are TRBV21-1 and TRBJ2-7; TRBD2 reflects the table's D call only, with no check against the DNA. TRBV21-1 constitutes a pseudogene. CDR3 length equals 16 residues. The CDR3 sequence is CASTEITGTTSYEQYF. The CDR3 nucleotides are TGTGCCAGCACCGAAATAACCGGGACTACATCCTACGAGCAGTACTTC.

This chain uses TRBV5-1 with TRBJ2-5; the match to TRBD2 covers 9 bases. With V trimmed by 3 bases and J by 5 bases, 5 bases remained unmatched. The CDR3 consists of 14 residues. In germline, CDR1 is SGHRS, CDR2 YFSETQ. The CDR3 nucleotides are TGCGCCAGCAGCTATACGGCGGGGGGGGAGACCCAGTACTTC. Translated: CASSYTAGGETQYF.

This chain uses TRBV27 with TRBJ1-6; 7 positions match TRBD1. The CDR3 loop spans 14 amino acids. Looked up from germline, CDR1 is MNHEY and CDR2 is SMNVEV (reference sequence). V lost 5 bases, J lost 6 bases, and 4 bases stayed unmatched. CDR3 sequence reads: CASSPGQINSPLHF. The CDR3 bases are TGTGCCAGCAGTCCGGGACAGATTAATTCACCCCTCCACTTT.

V usage is TRBV28 and J usage is TRBJ1-5, with TRBD1 identical over 9 bases. This CDR3 contains 12 residues. CDR1 is MDHEN, CDR2 SYDVKM, per germline. Trimming took 8 bases from V and 6 from J; bases not matched to a gene: 2. The CDR3 nucleotides are TGTGCCAGCGGGACAGGGAGTCAGCCCCAGCATTTT. It yields the protein CASGTGSQPQHF. The full variable domain, rest sourced from reference TRBV28 and TRBJ1-5, is DVKVTQSSRYLVKRTGEKVFLECVQDMDHENMFWYRQDPGLGLRLIYFSYDVKMKEKGDIPEGYSVSREKKERFSLILESASTNQTSMYLCASGTGSQPQHFGDGTRLSIL.

This clone has a single count. J is TRBJ1-4 and V is TRBV28; maybe TRBD1 (6 bases). V lost 5 bases and J 11 bases, leaving 18 bases between the germline ends. The CDR3 totals 14 residues. CDR1 and CDR2 from the germline V gene are MDHEN and SYDVKM. CDR3 residues: CASSPPGQLGKLFF. The CDR3 nucleotides read TGTGCCAGCAGTCCCCCGGGACAACTCGGGAAACTGTTTTTT.

V usage is TRBV25-1 and J usage is TRBJ2-7; 8 nucleotides align to TRBD1. Germline-derived CDR1 and CDR2 are MGHDK and SYGVNS. V trimming: 6 bases; J trimming: 9 bases; junction bases outside the gene matches: 19. The CDR3 consists of 16 residues. CDR3 amino acids: CASRPTGTGTRVVQYF. CDR3 DNA: TGTGCCAGCAGACCCACCGGGACAGGTACTCGCGTTGTGCAGTACTTC.

The V call is TRBV2, the J call TRBJ2-1, with D possibly matching TRBD2 (5 bases). Germline CDR1 reads SNHLY; CDR2 reads FYNNEI. V lost 4 bases, J lost 2 bases, and 9 bases lay in between. This CDR3 has 14 amino acids. As DNA, the CDR3 is TGTGCCAGCAGTGTGGGAGTGGCCTACAATGAGCAGTTCTTC. Residues: CASSVGVAYNEQFF.

This sequence joins TRBV9 and TRBJ1-4; TRBD1 agrees at 12 bases. After removal of 3 bases from V and 7 bases from J, the junction contained 1 base not matched to a gene. Germline assignment: CDR1 SGDLS and CDR2 YYNGEE. This CDR3 region has 14 residues. In nucleotides, the CDR3 is TGTGCCAGCAGCGCGGGACAGGGGGCTGAAAAACTGTTTTTT. This encodes CASSAGQGAEKLFF.

This clone was counted only a few times. The rearrangement links TRBV5-4 to TRBJ1-5, with D possibly matching TRBD1 (5 bases). The CDR3 consists of 14 residues. Trimming shortened V by 4 bases and J by 5 bases, and 13 bases separated the two germline ends. CDR1 is SGHNT, CDR2 YYREEE, per germline (reference sequence). Here the CDR3 reads CASSPGLGDQPQHF. CDR3 sequence (DNA): TGTGCCAGCAGCCCGGGACTGGGCGATCAGCCCCAGCATTTT.

This sequence joins TRBV28 and TRBJ2-7; TRBD1 aligns across 7 bases. The germline gives CDR1 MDHEN, CDR2 SYDVKM. The trim removed 4 bases at V and 6 bases at J, leaving 9 bases unmatched. The CDR3 runs 14 residues. The CDR3 DNA reads TGTGCCAGCAGTTCCCTTGACAGGGCAACCGAGCAGTACTTC. It translates to CASSSLDRATEQYF.

In DNA, the CDR3 is TGCGCCAGCAGCCAAGGTCCCAGAACCTACGAGCAGTACTTC. The encoded protein is CASSQGPRTYEQYF. V is TRBV4-1 and J is TRBJ2-7; D gene ambiguous. Germline-derived CDR1 and CDR2 are MGHRA and YSYEKL. This CDR3 spans 14 amino acids. V shed 1 base and J shed 2 bases, with 9 bases lying between them.

The chain links TRBV28 to TRBJ1-1; D gene ambiguous. The CDR3 consists of 15 residues. The germline CDR1 and CDR2 sequences are MDHEN and SYDVKM. The V and J ends lost 1 base and 0 bases respectively, with 9 bases between them. CDR3 nucleotides: TGTGCCAGCAGTTTATACCGCGTAATGAACACTGAAGCTTTCTTT. This gives the protein CASSLYRVMNTEAFF.

In this sample, this clone turned up once. The chain has TRBV28 and TRBJ1-2; D not resolved. The CDR3 is made up of 13 amino acids. Trimming removed 5 bases from V and 0 bases from J, with 7 bases in between. Germline CDR1 MDHEN, CDR2 SYDVKM. The CDR3 here is CASSLNPNYGYTF. The CDR3 nucleotides read TGTGCCAGCAGTCTTAATCCTAACTATGGCTACACCTTC.

Turning to this clone: The junction departs from germline at one end; a sequencing error may be responsible. The V and J genes are TRBV11-3 and TRBJ2-2; 7 bases line up with TRBD1. The CDR3 spans 15 residues. Germline CDR1 reads SGHNT; CDR2 reads YENEEA. The CDR3 reads CASNLRTGNTGELFF. The CDR3 DNA reads as TGTGCCAGCAACTTACGGACAGGAAACACCGGGGAGCTGTTTTTT.

The V call is TRBV28, the J call TRBJ2-1, with TRBD1 identical over 11 bases. CDR1 MDHEN and CDR2 SYDVKM come from the germline V gene. V shed 3 bases, J shed 9 bases, and the junction held 16 bases outside the gene matches. CDR3 length: 18 residues. The CDR3 reads CASSFEVQGQGERGEQFF. In nucleotides, the CDR3 is TGTGCCAGCAGTTTTGAGGTACAGGGACAGGGGGAACGGGGTGAGCAGTTCTTC.

The rearrangement uses TRBV28 and TRBJ2-7; D is ambiguous. Germline lookup yields CDR1 MDHEN and CDR2 SYDVKM. Trimming stripped 3 bases from V and 6 bases from J, with 6 bases between. This CDR3 region has 11 residues. CDR3 sequence (DNA): TGTGCCAGCAGTTTTGGGCTCGAGCAGTACTTC. Its protein is CASSFGLEQYF.

The rearrangement uses TRBV3-1 (or the pseudogene TRBV3-2) and TRBJ2-5; TRBD2 might be the D (6 bases). Trimming left V 0 bases short and J 6 bases short, with 14 bases between. The V gene's germline CDR1 is LGHDT and CDR2 YNNKEL (reference sequence). CDR3 length: 15 residues. The CDR3 DNA is TGTGCCAGCAGCCAAGAACCCGGGAGTCAGAAGACCCAGTACTTC. Protein product: CASSQEPGSQKTQYF.

V and J are TRBV7-9 and TRBJ2-1, with 8 bases aligning to TRBD2. In germline, CDR1 is SEHNR, CDR2 FQNEAQ (reference sequence). The CDR3 is made up of 13 amino acids. V gave up 3 bases and J gave up 8 bases; unmatched junction bases: 3. The CDR3 loop reads CASSLGAGDEQFF. The CDR3 DNA sequence: TGTGCCAGCAGCTTGGGAGCGGGGGATGAGCAGTTCTTC.

In this sample, this clone turned up once. The V and J genes are TRBV2 and TRBJ1-5, with D unclear. Germline values: CDR1 SNHLY, CDR2 FYNNEI. This CDR3 spans 15 amino acids. Trimming removed 7 bases at V and 9 bases at J, with 22 bases between. CDR3 in DNA: TGTGCCAGCATCGGCGACCAGGCCCGTGGTGGGCCCCAGCATTTT. This encodes CASIGDQARGGPQHF.

Comments on this clone: This same CDR3 is encoded by further DNA sequences in the sample. The rearrangement joins TRBV30 to TRBJ1-1, with 7 bases identical to TRBD1. Per germline, CDR1 GTSNPN and CDR2 SVGIG (reference sequence). The CDR3 contains 13 residues. The J segment lost 1 base and the V segment lost 2 bases, leaving 1 base of the junction unmatched. CDR3 nucleotide sequence: TGTGCCTGGAGTCAGGGGGGGAACACTGAAGCTTTCTTT. This codes for CAWSQGGNTEAFF.

This rearrangement joins TRBV6-2 or TRBV6-3 to TRBJ2-2; TRBD2 matches at 11 bases. This CDR3 is built from 16 residues. Trimming removed 0 bases from V and 5 bases from J; junction bases left unmatched: 2. Germline CDR1 and CDR2: MNHEY and SVGEGT. The CDR3 sequence is CASSYSASGGTGELFF. CDR3 in DNA: TGTGCCAGCAGTTACTCGGCTAGCGGGGGGACCGGGGAGCTGTTTTTT.

The V gene is TRBV5-5, the J gene TRBJ1-6; 9 bases align to TRBD1. CDR1 is SGHKS and CDR2 is YYEKEE in the germline V gene (reference sequence). Trimming removed 2 bases from V and 18 bases from J; junction bases left unmatched: 27. This CDR3 comprises 19 residues. CDR3 sequence reads: CASSFRTGRTGTGIGRYHF. The CDR3, as DNA: TGTGCCAGCAGCTTCCGCACAGGCCGTACCGGGACAGGGATCGGCCGCTACCACTTT.

The CDR3 nucleotides are TGTGCCAGCAGCCCCGGGACAAACGCCGGGGAGCTGTTTTTT. It codes for CASSPGTNAGELFF. This rearrangement joins TRBV28 to TRBJ2-2; D might be TRBD1 (6 bases). In germline, CDR1 is MDHEN, CDR2 SYDVKM. The length of the CDR3 is 14 residues. The V end was cut by 6 bases, the J end by 6 bases, with 14 bases between.